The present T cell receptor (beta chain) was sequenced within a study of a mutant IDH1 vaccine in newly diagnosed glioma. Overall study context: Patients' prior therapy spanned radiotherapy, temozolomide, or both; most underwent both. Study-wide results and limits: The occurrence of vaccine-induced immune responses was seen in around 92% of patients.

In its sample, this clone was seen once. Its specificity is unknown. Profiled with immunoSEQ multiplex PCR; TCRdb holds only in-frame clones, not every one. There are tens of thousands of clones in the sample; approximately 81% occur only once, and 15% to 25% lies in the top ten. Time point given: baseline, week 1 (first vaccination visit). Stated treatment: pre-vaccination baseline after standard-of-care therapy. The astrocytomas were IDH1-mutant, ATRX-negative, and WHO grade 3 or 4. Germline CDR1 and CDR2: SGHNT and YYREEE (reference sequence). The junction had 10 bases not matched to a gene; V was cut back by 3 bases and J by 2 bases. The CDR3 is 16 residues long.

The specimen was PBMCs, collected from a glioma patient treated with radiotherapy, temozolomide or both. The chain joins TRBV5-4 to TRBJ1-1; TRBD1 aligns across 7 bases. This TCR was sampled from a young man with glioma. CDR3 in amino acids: CASSSNAGQLNTEAFF. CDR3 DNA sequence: TGTGCCAGCAGCTCCAACGCGGGACAGTTAAACACTGAAGCTTTCTTT.